This paragraph covers one T cell receptor (beta chain) sequence. This specimen belongs to a study of blood T cell repertoires in COVID-19. Germline-derived CDR1 and CDR2 are MDHEN and SYDVKM. Trimming stripped 2 bases from V and 3 bases from J, with 8 bases between. The length of the CDR3 is 14 residues. Produced via immunoSEQ multiplex PCR; TCRdb's table is partial and in-frame only. Found here are about 130,000 clones, around 86% of them singletons; the top ten hold more than 7.5%. The receptor was derived from an older woman with active or convalescent COVID-19. V and J are TRBV28 and TRBJ1-5; D may be TRBD1 (5 bases). The sample was peripheral blood. The CDR3, as DNA: TGTGCCAGCAGTTTACGGGGGGACAATCAGCCCCAGCATTTT. Translating it yields CASSLRGDNQPQHF.